This TCR beta chain comes out of a study of early T cells in non-severe SARS-CoV-2 infection. V lost 3 bases and J lost 5, with 16 bases in between. The CDR3 runs to 15 residues. Germline lookup yields CDR1 MGHDK and CDR2 SYGVNS. TCRdb recomputed calls from the 5' RACE reads with MiXCR, one row per CDR3 protein. The sample holds approximately 65,000 distinct CDR3 sequences, around 13% seen once. The chain joins TRBV25-1 to TRBJ1-1; D may be TRBD1 (5 bases). The source material was whole blood. This clonotype was sampled from an adult who was a healthcare worker with PCR-confirmed SARS-CoV-2 infection or an uninfected control (not recorded which). The CDR3 DNA sequence: TGTGCCAGCAGTGACCCCAGGGCGGGGGAGACTGAAGCTTTCTTT. Its translation is CASSDPRAGETEAFF. Full variable domain (missing parts from reference TRBV25-1 and TRBJ1-1): EADIYQTPRYLVIGTGKKITLECSQTMGHDKMYWYQQDPGMELHLIHYSYGVNSTEKGDLSSESTVSRIRTEHFPLTLESARPSHTSQYLCASSDPRAGETEAFFGQGTRLTVV.